In its sample, the clone carrying this T cell receptor (beta chain) was seen once. Its matching antigen is unknown. The data are from a study of T cell responses to AZD1222 COVID-19 vaccine. Study-level results: Of the AZD1222 recipients, only five to seven were seropositive at baseline.

TCRdb's copy holds only in-frame clones and misses some; the assay was immunoSEQ multiplex PCR. The data show about 54,000 clones, approximately 88% seen once. The V and J ends lost 0 bases and 4 bases, in that order; junction bases with no gene match: 11. This CDR3 has 17 amino acids. Germline values: CDR1 LGHNA, CDR2 YNFKEQ. The sequencing used peripheral blood, collected on day 0 of AZD1222 vaccination. This sequence was found in an adult in good health. This chain joins TRBV4-2 and TRBJ1-2; 7 nucleotides match TRBD1. In nucleotides, the CDR3 is TGTGCCAGCAGCCAAGATCCCCTCCTACGACAGGGCTATGGCTACACCTTC. Translating it yields CASSQDPLLRQGYGYTF.